Listed below are T cell receptor beta chains from one sample, sequenced in a study of shared clonotypes between healthy human individuals. Measured with immunoSEQ multiplex PCR; TCRdb has only the in-frame clones, and not every one. Here the sample spans about 2.4 million clones, around 90% being singletons. The sequenced sample consisted of naive CD4+ T cells sorted from blood. Every receptor here comes from a man aged 18 to 29 in good health. Each CDR3 is given with its conserved first and last residue. D genes are given only for firm matches. Clone size appears in some rows only: once, few, many, or a class for an expanded clone.

>-|-|TRBJ2-7|TRBV5-1
TGCGCCAGCAGCTCAGAGACGTCGGAGTTAAGCGAGCAGTACTTC
CASSSETSELSEQYF
>-|-|TRBJ2-2|TRBV25-1
TGTGCCAGCAGACGGCGGGACACCGGGGAGCTGTTTTTT
CASRRRDTGELFF
>-|-|TRBJ1-1|TRBV19
TGTGCCAGTAGTGTACTTGCCCGGGGGGGGATGAACACTGAAGCTTTCTTT
CASSVLARGGMNTEAFF
>-|-|TRBJ1-1|TRBV5-1
TGCGCCAGTACCTCACAGGGGAACACTGAAGCTTTCTTT
CASTSQGNTEAFF
>-|TRBD1|TRBJ2-5|TRBV30
TGTGCCTGGAGAGAGGGACAGGGGGACCAAGAGACCCAGTACTTC
CAWREGQGDQETQYF
>-|-|TRBJ2-5|TRBV2
TGTGCCAGCAGCCCAGGACAGAAGGCAGAGACCCAGTACTTC
CASSPGQKAETQYF
>-|-|TRBJ2-3|TRBV6-6
TGTGCCAGCAGTTACTCGGCAGGAGGGGCAGATACGCAGTATTTT
CASSYSAGGADTQYF
>-|TRBD2|TRBJ2-5|TRBV18
TGTGCCAGCTCACCACGGCGGGGGAGCCAAGAGACCCAGTACTTC
CASSPRRGSQETQYF
>-|-|TRBJ1-1|TRBV12-5
TGTGCTAGTGGTCCCGCCGGGACCGGCAACACTGAAGCTTTCTTT
CASGPAGTGNTEAFF
>once|-|TRBJ2-5|TRBV7-9
TGTGCCAGCAGCTTACGGGGGGCTCCCGGAGAGACCCAGTACTTC
CASSLRGAPGETQYF
>-|-|TRBJ1-6|TRBV6-5
TGTGCCAGCAGTTACCCGCAGACTAATTCACCCCTCCACTTT
CASSYPQTNSPLHF
>-|-|TRBJ1-2|TRBV21-1
TGTGCCAGCAGCGCCCTTACCGGGCACTATGGCTACACCTTC
CASSALTGHYGYTF
>-|-|TRBJ1-1|TRBV10-2
TGCGCCAGCAGCGAGTTACAGAACACTGAAGCTTTCTTT
CASSELQNTEAFF
>-|-|TRBJ2-7|TRBV5-4
TGTGCCAGCAGCTCGAAAGTAGGACAGTACGAGCAGTACTTC
CASSSKVGQYEQYF
>-|-|TRBJ2-7|TRBV7-9
TGTGCCAGCGGTGCGGGACAGCTCTCCTACGAGCAGTACTTC
CASGAGQLSYEQYF
>-|-|TRBJ1-3|TRBV7-3
TGTGCCAGCAGCTTCGACAGAGGAAACACCATATATTTT
CASSFDRGNTIYF
>once|TRBD1|TRBJ1-5|TRBV19
TGTGCCAGTAGTCTAGGGACAGGCAATCAGCCCCAGCATTTT
CASSLGTGNQPQHF